Listed here are 30 T cell receptor beta chains from one sample, sequenced in a study of CD8 T cells in ankylosing spondylitis. Regarding the study as a whole: Ankylosing spondylitis blood seemed to carry a telltale TCR beta motif made of under ten highly homologous variants.

These receptors lack a known antigen. One entry per CDR3 protein, called by TCRdb with MiXCR from the 5' RACE reads. The data contain about 800,000 distinct CDR3 sequences, approximately 12% of them singletons. Sequencing was carried out using blood, either unsorted or a sorted T cell fraction (not recorded which). These receptors were taken from a male donor with ankylosing spondylitis.

This rearrangement joins TRBV20-1 to TRBJ2-3, with 10 positions matching TRBD2. CDR3 length: 16 amino acids. Trimming took 0 bases from V and 5 from J; bases not matched to a gene: 8. Germline lookup yields CDR1 DFQATT and CDR2 SNEGSKA (reference sequence). CDR3 sequence: CSARELAGRGGDTQYF. CDR3 DNA: TGCAGTGCTAGAGAACTAGCGGGGCGAGGAGGAGATACGCAGTATTTT.

This clonotype came up a few times. This chain connects TRBV7-2 to TRBJ2-7, with D possibly TRBD1 on 5 matching bases. Trimming took 5 bases from V and 0 from J, leaving 14 bases between them. This CDR3 is 15 amino acids long. Germline V lookup: CDR1 SGHTA, CDR2 FQGNSA. Here the CDR3 reads CASSLRASGSYEQYF. CDR3 nucleotide sequence: TGTGCCAGCAGCCTCAGGGCTTCTGGCTCCTACGAGCAGTACTTC. Full variable domain (outside the CDR3, taken from reference TRBV7-2 and TRBJ2-7): GAGVSQSPSNKVTEKGKDVELRCDPISGHTALYWYRQSLGQGLEFLIYFQGNSAPDKSGLPSDRFSAERTGGSVSTLTIQRTQQEDSAVYLCASSLRASGSYEQYFGPGTRLTVT.

The CDR3, as DNA: TGCGCCAGCAGCCGGGTGGCGGAGATCACAGATACGCAGTATTTT. It is translated as CASSRVAEITDTQYF. This chain uses TRBV5-1 with TRBJ2-3; no definite D call. This CDR3 region has 15 residues. Trimming took 4 bases from V and 2 from J, leaving 14 bases between them. The germline V gene has CDR1 SGHRS and CDR2 YFSETQ.

This clonotype appeared a few times. J is TRBJ1-5 and V is TRBV24-1; D gene uncertain. Germline assignment: CDR1 KGHDR and CDR2 SFDVKD. The CDR3 loop spans 12 amino acids. V lost 9 bases and J 4 bases, leaving 9 bases between the germline ends. The CDR3 DNA reads as TGTGCCACCGGAAGAGGGAATCAGCCCCAGCATTTT. This encodes CATGRGNQPQHF.

The gene calls are TRBV7-9 and TRBJ2-1; D is undetermined. The V end lost 4 bases, the J end lost 3 bases, and 10 bases lay between the germline ends. Germline V gives CDR1 SEHNR, CDR2 FQNEAQ (reference sequence). The CDR3 has 14 residues. The CDR3 sequence: CASSSTDGYNEQFF. The CDR3 DNA sequence: TGTGCCAGCAGCTCGACGGACGGCTACAATGAGCAGTTCTTC.

This clonotype was counted only a few times. The rearrangement joins TRBV18 to TRBJ1-2; 8 positions match TRBD1. Germline assignment: CDR1 KGHSH and CDR2 LQKENI. The CDR3 length is 16 residues. V was pared by 2 bases and J by 2 bases, with 7 bases of the junction left unmatched. CDR3 residues: CASSPVSGGVNYGYTF. The CDR3 nucleotides are TGTGCCAGCTCACCAGTCTCAGGGGGCGTGAACTATGGCTACACCTTC.

CDR3: CSASNPVVAYF. The CDR3 bases are TGCAGTGCTAGTAACCCCGTCGTCGCGTACTTC. The V gene is TRBV20-1, the J gene TRBJ2-5, with unresolved D. CDR1 is DFQATT, CDR2 SNEGSKA, per germline (reference sequence). The CDR3 length is 11 residues. V was clipped by 3 bases and J by 13 bases, with 15 bases between them.

This clonotype showed up just a few times. V and J are TRBV4-3 and TRBJ2-3, with no clear D. V was pared by 1 base and J by 0 bases, with 11 bases between. Germline V gene data show CDR1 as LGHNA and CDR2 as YSLEER. This CDR3 spans 16 amino acids. CDR3 protein: CASSQGIGPSTDTQYF. The CDR3 DNA sequence: TGCGCCAGCAGCCAAGGAATCGGCCCTAGCACAGATACGCAGTATTTT.

Concerning this clonotype: The junction and the germline gene differ at one end; a read error may be behind it. The chain carries TRBV24-1 and TRBJ2-7, with D maybe TRBD1 (5 bases). The CDR3 is 13 residues long. Looked up from germline, CDR1 is KGHDR and CDR2 is SFDVKD. CDR3 nucleotides: TGTACCACCAGTGATGTGGGGCAGAGAGAGCAGTACTTC. This encodes CTTSDVGQREQYF.

For the CDR3, the DNA is TGTGCCATCAGTGAAACGTGGGATCGAAGCTCCTATAATTCACCCCTCCACTTT. Translation: CAISETWDRSSYNSPLHF. This chain uses TRBV10-3 with TRBJ1-6, with no clear D. Per the germline V gene, CDR1 is ENHRY and CDR2 is SYGVKD. Trimming removed 3 bases at V and 0 bases at J, with 15 bases between. This CDR3 spans 18 amino acids.

This clonotype has a handful of counts. The rearrangement links TRBV7-9 to TRBJ1-2, with unresolved D. Trimming shortened V by 4 bases and J by 4 bases, and 10 bases separated the two germline ends. There are 13 residues in the CDR3. Germline CDR1 reads SEHNR; CDR2 reads FQNEAQ (reference sequence). Here the CDR3 DNA reads TGTGCCAGCAGCTCCCAGGTTACCTATGGCTACACCTTC. Its protein product is CASSSQVTYGYTF.

The genes are TRBV20-1 and TRBJ2-5, with D tentatively TRBD1 (6 bases). Germline values: CDR1 DFQATT, CDR2 SNEGSKA (reference sequence). The germline V and J ends were trimmed by 5 bases and 5 bases, with 18 bases remaining between them. The CDR3 runs 14 residues. CDR3 nucleotides: TGCAGTGCTTCGACCTCAGGGGATTTTGAGACCCAGTACTTC. Translating gives CSASTSGDFETQYF.

This clonotype appeared many times. This chain connects TRBV6-5 to TRBJ2-6; D gene uncertain. V was pared by 0 bases and J by 0 bases, with 6 bases between. The CDR3 contains 16 residues. Germline values: CDR1 MNHEY, CDR2 SVGAGI. The CDR3 reads CASSYSRFSGANVLTF. As DNA, the CDR3 is TGTGCCAGCAGTTACTCGAGGTTCTCTGGGGCCAACGTCCTGACTTTC.

This clonotype was counted many times. The genes are TRBV20-1 and TRBJ2-7; possible D gene TRBD2, 5 bases. Germline assignment: CDR1 DFQATT and CDR2 SNEGSKA (reference sequence). CDR3 size: 11 residues. Between the trimmed V and J ends, which lost 3 bases and 4 bases, there was a span of 7 bases. The CDR3 protein is CSASGVYEQYF. The DNA for the CDR3 is TGCAGTGCTAGCGGGGTTTACGAGCAGTACTTC.

This clonotype has a count of ten or more. The rearrangement links TRBV4-2 to TRBJ2-7, with 13 nucleotides matching TRBD2. The CDR3 runs to 15 residues. With 3 bases clipped from V and 3 bases from J, the junction kept 2 bases outside the gene matches. Germline CDR1 and CDR2: LGHNA and YNFKEQ. The CDR3 region is CASSHGLAGDYEQYF. The CDR3 DNA reads as TGTGCCAGCAGCCACGGACTAGCGGGAGACTACGAGCAGTACTTC.

This clonotype was counted ten times or more. The V gene is TRBV12-3 or TRBV12-4, the J gene TRBJ2-7; D might be TRBD1 (6 bases). V was cut by 3 bases and J by 5 bases, with 11 bases left in between. The CDR3 consists of 13 residues. The CDR3 nucleotides are TGTGCCAGCAGTTTGAACAGGGACCACGAGCAGTACTTC. Translation gives CASSLNRDHEQYF.

The chain uses TRBV20-1 and TRBJ2-5; no definite D call. CDR1 is DFQATT, CDR2 SNEGSKA, per germline (reference sequence). The CDR3 extends over 14 amino acids. Trimming removed 5 bases from V and 2 bases from J, with 15 bases in between. CDR3 sequence: CSAPRNHQQETQYF. The CDR3, as DNA: TGCAGTGCTCCTCGTAATCACCAGCAAGAGACCCAGTACTTC.

This clonotype turned up a few times. The rearrangement links TRBV7-2 to TRBJ1-2, with D unclear. CDR3 length: 14 amino acids. Germline V lookup: CDR1 SGHTA, CDR2 FQGNSA. V gave up 5 bases and J gave up 2 bases, with 12 bases separating them. In DNA, the CDR3 is TGTGCCAGCAGCCGCAGGCCCGAGAACTATGGCTACACCTTC. Protein sequence: CASSRRPENYGYTF.

In its sample, this clonotype was seen a few times. V and J are TRBV5-1 and TRBJ2-1; the D gene is possibly TRBD1 (6 bases). V was shortened by 0 bases and J by 4 bases, with 8 bases between the two germline ends. This CDR3 spans 14 amino acids. Per germline, CDR1 SGHRS and CDR2 YFSETQ. CDR3 region: CASSLDRVYNEQFF. The CDR3 DNA follows: TGCGCCAGCAGCTTGGACAGGGTTTACAATGAGCAGTTCTTC.

V is TRBV20-1 and J is TRBJ2-4; 7 positions agree with TRBD2. The trim removed 7 bases at V and 8 bases at J, leaving 8 bases unmatched. The CDR3 runs 12 residues. Per the germline V gene, CDR1 is DFQATT and CDR2 is SNEGSKA (reference sequence). CDR3 in DNA: TGCAGTGGCCGGGTGGGAGGGGACATTCAGTACTTC. This codes for CSGRVGGDIQYF.

V usage is TRBV10-3 and J usage is TRBJ2-7; D could derive from TRBD1 or TRBD2 (5 bases each). CDR1 is ENHRY and CDR2 is SYGVKD in the germline V gene. V lost 8 bases, J lost 3 bases, and 14 bases lay in between. The CDR3 is made up of 13 amino acids. The CDR3 loop is CAIGTGTIYEQYF. The CDR3 coding sequence is TGTGCCATCGGGACGGGGACCATCTACGAGCAGTACTTC.

This clonotype has at least ten counts. This chain connects TRBV20-1 to TRBJ1-1; D is uncertain. Germline values: CDR1 DFQATT, CDR2 SNEGSKA (reference sequence). V was clipped by 6 bases and J by 11 bases, with 16 bases between them. The length of the CDR3 is 11 residues. CDR3 amino acids: CSAWDPGRAFF. The CDR3 DNA sequence: TGCAGTGCCTGGGATCCGGGGAGGGCTTTCTTT.

The chain uses TRBV5-1 and TRBJ2-7; D possibly corresponds to TRBD1 (5 bases). The CDR3 sequence is 13 residues long. Germline CDR1 reads SGHRS; CDR2 reads YFSETQ. V lost 1 base to trimming and J lost 5 bases, with 10 bases between them. The CDR3 nucleotides read TGCGCCAGCAGCTTGAGGACAACGGACGAGCAGTACTTC. This gives the protein CASSLRTTDEQYF. The variable domain in full, completed from reference TRBV5-1 and TRBJ2-7, reads KAGVTQTPRYLIKTRGQQVTLSCSPISGHRSVSWYQQTPGQGLQFLFEYFSETQRNKGNFPGRFSGRQFSNSRSEMNVSTLELGDSALYLCASSLRTTDEQYFGPGTRLTVT.

This clonotype was observed a few times. The chain recombines TRBV5-4 with TRBJ2-3; tentatively, D is TRBD1 or TRBD2 (5 bases each). The V and J ends lost 2 bases and 4 bases respectively, with 17 bases between them. CDR1 and CDR2 (germline): SGHNT, YYREEE (reference sequence). The CDR3 runs to 16 residues. This CDR3 is CASSFYRGAGADTQYF. CDR3 in DNA: TGTGCCAGCAGCTTTTACCGGGGCGCCGGAGCAGATACGCAGTATTTT. The full variable domain, with the rest looked up from reference TRBV5-4 and TRBJ2-3, is ETGVTQSPTHLIKTRGQQVTLRCSSQSGHNTVSWYQQALGQGPQFIFQYYREEENGRGNFPPRFSGLQFPNYSSELNVNALELDDSALYLCASSFYRGAGADTQYFGPGTRLTVL.

This clonotype was counted a few times. This CDR3 reads CATSDPASGRTEQFF. CDR3 bases: TGTGCCACCAGTGATCCGGCTAGCGGGAGAACTGAGCAGTTCTTC. The V and J genes are TRBV24-1 and TRBJ2-1, with 10 positions matching TRBD2. The CDR3 totals 15 residues. V gave up 3 bases and J gave up 9 bases; unmatched junction bases: 7. Germline lookup yields CDR1 KGHDR and CDR2 SFDVKD.

V is TRBV5-1 and J is TRBJ1-1; 8 nucleotides match TRBD1. The CDR3 consists of 13 residues. V shed 5 bases and J 5 bases; nucleotides not matched to a gene: 5. Looked up from germline, CDR1 is SGHRS and CDR2 is YFSETQ. The DNA for the CDR3 is TGCGCCAGCAGAGAACAGGGGGGGACTGAAGCTTTCTTT. It encodes CASREQGGTEAFF.

At least ten counts were recorded for this clonotype. This chain connects TRBV7-2 to TRBJ2-5, with D hard to call. CDR3 size: 13 residues. Germline loops: CDR1 SGHTA, CDR2 FQGNSA. V shed 5 bases and J shed 5 bases, with 12 bases lying between them. The CDR3 nucleotides are TGTGCCAGCAGCCTTAGGACCCGGGAGACCCAGTACTTC. This sequence encodes CASSLRTRETQYF.

This clonotype was observed a handful of times. The CDR3 loop is CASSFPAGTEETQYF. Written as DNA, the CDR3 is TGTGCCAGCAGTTTCCCGGCAGGGACCGAAGAGACCCAGTACTTC. The chain links TRBV12-3 or TRBV12-4 to TRBJ2-5; tentatively, D is TRBD1 or TRBD2 (5 bases each). The CDR3 consists of 15 residues. Trimming stripped 3 bases from V and 3 bases from J, with 14 bases between.

This clonotype was found a few times. The CDR3 DNA reads TGCAGCGTTTGTAGTACAACCTTCACAGATACGCAGTATTTT. This gives the protein CSVCSTTFTDTQYF. J is TRBJ2-3 and V is TRBV29-1; D is undetermined. V was trimmed by 5 bases and J by 2 bases, leaving 14 bases between them. The germline V gene encodes CDR1 SQVTM and CDR2 ANQGSEA. The CDR3 sequence is 14 residues long.

This clonotype has ten or more counts. Relative to the germline gene, one junction end is altered; a read error may explain this. The chain combines TRBV20-1 with TRBJ2-2; D is perhaps TRBD2 (6 bases). Germline CDR1 and CDR2: DFQATT and SNEGSKA (reference sequence). The CDR3 consists of 17 residues. CDR3 region: CSVRDTRGTSNTGELFF. CDR3 coding DNA: TGCAGTGTTAGAGATACACGGGGGACCTCGAACACCGGGGAGCTGTTTTTT.